Detailed here is one T cell receptor (beta chain). The sample belongs to a study of cytotoxic CD8 clonotypes in ibrutinib-treated CLL. The table came from immunoSEQ multiplex PCR; TCRdb's copy has only in-frame clones and leaves some out. The sample has 110,000 to 150,000 clones, approximately 80% seen once. The CDR3 length is 13 residues. The V end was cut by 5 bases, the J end by 3 bases, with 11 bases between. Germline V gene data show CDR1 as MNHEY and CDR2 as SVGAGI. The material sequenced was PBMCs, taken after 12 months of ibrutinib treatment. The chain employs TRBV6-5 and TRBJ2-7, with D perhaps being TRBD1 or TRBD2 (5 bases each). This clonotype was sampled from a human donor with chronic lymphocytic leukemia. CDR3 nucleotides: TGTGCCAGCAGTCGGGACCGGTACTACGAGCAGTACTTC. It is translated as CASSRDRYYEQYF.